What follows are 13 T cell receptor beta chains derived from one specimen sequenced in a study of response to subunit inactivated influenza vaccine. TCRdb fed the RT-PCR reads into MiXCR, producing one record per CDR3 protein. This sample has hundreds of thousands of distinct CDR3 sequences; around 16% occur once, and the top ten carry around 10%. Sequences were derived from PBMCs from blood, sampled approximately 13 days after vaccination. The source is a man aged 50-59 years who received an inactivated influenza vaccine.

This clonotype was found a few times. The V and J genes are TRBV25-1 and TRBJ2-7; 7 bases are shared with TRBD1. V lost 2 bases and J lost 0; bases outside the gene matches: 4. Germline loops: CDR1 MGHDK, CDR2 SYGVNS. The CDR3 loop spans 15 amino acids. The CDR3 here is CASSESAGGSYEQYF. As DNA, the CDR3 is TGTGCCAGCAGTGAAAGCGCAGGGGGCTCCTACGAGCAGTACTTC.

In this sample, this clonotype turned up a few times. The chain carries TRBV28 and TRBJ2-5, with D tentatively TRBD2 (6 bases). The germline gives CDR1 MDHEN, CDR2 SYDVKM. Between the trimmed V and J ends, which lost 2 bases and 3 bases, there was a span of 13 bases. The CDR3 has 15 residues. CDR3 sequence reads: CASSLVGGTEETQYF. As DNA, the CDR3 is TGTGCCAGCAGTTTAGTGGGCGGGACTGAAGAGACCCAGTACTTC.

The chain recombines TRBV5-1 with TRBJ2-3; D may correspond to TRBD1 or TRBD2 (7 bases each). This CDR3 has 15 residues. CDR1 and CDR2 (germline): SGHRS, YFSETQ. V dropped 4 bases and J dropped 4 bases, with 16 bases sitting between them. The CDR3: CASSPGGGGPDTQYF. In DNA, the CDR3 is TGCGCCAGCAGCCCAGGGGGAGGGGGGCCAGATACGCAGTATTTT.

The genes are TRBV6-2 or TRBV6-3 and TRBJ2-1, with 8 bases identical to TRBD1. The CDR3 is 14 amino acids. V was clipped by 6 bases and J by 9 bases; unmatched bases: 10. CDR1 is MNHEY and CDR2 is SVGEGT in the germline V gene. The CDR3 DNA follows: TGTGCCAGCAGAGACCAGGGGGCGCGTACTGAGCAGTTCTTC. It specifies CASRDQGARTEQFF.

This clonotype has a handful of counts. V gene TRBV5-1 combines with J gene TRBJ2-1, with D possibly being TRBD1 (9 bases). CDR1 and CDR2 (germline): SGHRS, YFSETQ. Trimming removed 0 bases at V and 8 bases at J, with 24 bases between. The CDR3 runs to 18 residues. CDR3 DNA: TGCGCCAGCAGCTTGGAGGGACAGGGTTTAGCGGGGTCATATGAGCAGTTCTTC. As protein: CASSLEGQGLAGSYEQFF. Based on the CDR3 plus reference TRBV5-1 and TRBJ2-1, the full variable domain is KAGVTQTPRYLIKTRGQQVTLSCSPISGHRSVSWYQQTPGQGLQFLFEYFSETQRNKGNFPGRFSGRQFSNSRSEMNVSTLELGDSALYLCASSLEGQGLAGSYEQFFGPGTRLTVL.

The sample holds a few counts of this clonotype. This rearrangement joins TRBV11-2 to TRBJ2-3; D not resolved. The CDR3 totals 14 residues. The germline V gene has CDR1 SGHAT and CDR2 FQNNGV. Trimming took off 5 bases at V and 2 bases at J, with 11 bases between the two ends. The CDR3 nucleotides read TGTGCCAGCAGCCCAAGGGAATACACAGATACGCAGTATTTT. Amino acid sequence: CASSPREYTDTQYF.

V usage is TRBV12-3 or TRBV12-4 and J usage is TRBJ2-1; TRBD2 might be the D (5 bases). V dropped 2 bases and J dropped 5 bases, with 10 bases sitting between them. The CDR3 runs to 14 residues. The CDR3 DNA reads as TGTGCCAGCAGTTTAAGCAACGGGAACAATGAGCAGTTCTTC. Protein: CASSLSNGNNEQFF.

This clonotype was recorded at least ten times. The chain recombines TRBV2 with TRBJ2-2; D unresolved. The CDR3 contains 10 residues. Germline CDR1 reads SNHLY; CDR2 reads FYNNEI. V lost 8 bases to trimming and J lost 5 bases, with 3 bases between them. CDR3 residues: CASGTGELFF. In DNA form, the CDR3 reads TGTGCCAGCGGGACCGGGGAGCTGTTTTTT.

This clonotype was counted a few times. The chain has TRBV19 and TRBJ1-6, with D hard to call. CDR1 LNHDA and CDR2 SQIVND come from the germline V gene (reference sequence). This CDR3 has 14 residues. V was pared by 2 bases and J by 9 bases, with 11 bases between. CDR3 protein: CASSILKGTSPLHF. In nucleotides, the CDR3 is TGTGCCAGTAGTATATTGAAGGGAACTTCACCCCTCCACTTT.

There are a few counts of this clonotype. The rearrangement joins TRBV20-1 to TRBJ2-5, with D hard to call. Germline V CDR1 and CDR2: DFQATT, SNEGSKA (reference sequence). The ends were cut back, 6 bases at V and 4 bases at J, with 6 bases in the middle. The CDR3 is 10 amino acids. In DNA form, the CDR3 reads TGCAGTGCGCACTTAGAGACCCAGTACTTC. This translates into CSAHLETQYF.

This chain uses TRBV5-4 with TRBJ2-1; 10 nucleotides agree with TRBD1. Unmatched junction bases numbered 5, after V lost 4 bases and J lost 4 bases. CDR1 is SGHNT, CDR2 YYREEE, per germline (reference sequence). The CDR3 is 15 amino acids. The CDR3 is CASSTGQGLYNEQFF. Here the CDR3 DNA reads TGTGCCAGCAGCACGGGACAGGGGCTTTACAATGAGCAGTTCTTC.

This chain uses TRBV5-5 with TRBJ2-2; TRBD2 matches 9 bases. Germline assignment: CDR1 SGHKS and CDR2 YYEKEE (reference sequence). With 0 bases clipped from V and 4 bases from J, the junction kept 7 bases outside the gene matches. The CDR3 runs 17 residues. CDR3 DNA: TGTGCCAGCAGCTTGGATACAGCGGGGGGCTCCACCGGGGAGCTGTTTTTT. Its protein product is CASSLDTAGGSTGELFF.

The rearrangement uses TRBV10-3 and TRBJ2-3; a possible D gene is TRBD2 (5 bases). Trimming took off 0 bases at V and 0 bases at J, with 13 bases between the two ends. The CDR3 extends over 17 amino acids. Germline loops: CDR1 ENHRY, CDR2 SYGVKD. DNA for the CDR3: TGTGCCATCAGTGAGTCGCTCGGCGGGCCAAGCACAGATACGCAGTATTTT. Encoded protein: CAISESLGGPSTDTQYF.